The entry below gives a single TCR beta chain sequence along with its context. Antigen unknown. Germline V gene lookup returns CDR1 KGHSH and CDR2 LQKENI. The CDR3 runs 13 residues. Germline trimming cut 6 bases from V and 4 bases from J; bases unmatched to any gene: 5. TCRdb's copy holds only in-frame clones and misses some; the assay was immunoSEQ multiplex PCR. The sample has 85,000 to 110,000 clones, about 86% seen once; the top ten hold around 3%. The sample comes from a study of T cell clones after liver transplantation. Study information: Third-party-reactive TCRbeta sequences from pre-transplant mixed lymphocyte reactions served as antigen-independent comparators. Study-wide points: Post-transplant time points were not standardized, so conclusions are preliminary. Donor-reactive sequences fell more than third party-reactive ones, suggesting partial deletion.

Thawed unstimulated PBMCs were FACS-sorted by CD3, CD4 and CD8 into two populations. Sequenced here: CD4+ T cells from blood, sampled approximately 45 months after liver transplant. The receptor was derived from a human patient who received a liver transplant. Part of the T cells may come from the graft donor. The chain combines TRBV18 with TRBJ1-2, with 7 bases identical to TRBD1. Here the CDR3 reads CASSSGQLYGYTF. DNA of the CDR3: TGTGCCAGCTCCTCGGGACAGCTCTATGGCTACACCTTC.